The clone carrying this TCR beta chain was detected only once. Antigen specificity is unknown. The sample is drawn from a study of OX40 agonist ivuxolimab in advanced cancers. Data came from immunoSEQ multiplex PCR; TCRdb stores just in-frame clones and leaves some out. In the table there are tens of thousands of clones, over 90% of which are singletons. Broader study findings: CD8+ T cells averaged more expanded clones than CD4+.

CDR1 is SNHLY, CDR2 FYNNEI, per germline. The CDR3 spans 15 residues. The rearrangement joins TRBV2 to TRBJ2-5, with 7 bases fitting TRBD1. The J call may be wrong; the DNA end is better matched by TRBJ2-7. The receptor was derived from an adult with an advanced solid tumor such as melanoma, head and neck, liver or kidney cancer. Sequenced material: CD4+ or CD8+ T cells sorted from blood, taken in a trial of the OX40 agonist ivuxolimab. This CDR3 is CASSGGQDLTYEQYF. In DNA form, the CDR3 reads TGTGCCAGCAGTGGAGGACAGGACCTTACCTACGAGCAGTACTTC.